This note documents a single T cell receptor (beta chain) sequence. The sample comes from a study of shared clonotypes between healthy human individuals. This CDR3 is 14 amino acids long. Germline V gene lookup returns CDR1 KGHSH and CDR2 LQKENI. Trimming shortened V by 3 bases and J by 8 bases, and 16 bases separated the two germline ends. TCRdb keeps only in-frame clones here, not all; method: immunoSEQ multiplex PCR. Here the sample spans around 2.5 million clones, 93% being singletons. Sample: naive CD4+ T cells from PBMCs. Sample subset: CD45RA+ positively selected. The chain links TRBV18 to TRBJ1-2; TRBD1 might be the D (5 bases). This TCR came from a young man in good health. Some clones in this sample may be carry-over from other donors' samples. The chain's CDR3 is CASSPRDGGFGYTF. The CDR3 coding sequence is TGTGCCAGCTCACCCCGGGACGGTGGCTTCGGCTACACCTTC.